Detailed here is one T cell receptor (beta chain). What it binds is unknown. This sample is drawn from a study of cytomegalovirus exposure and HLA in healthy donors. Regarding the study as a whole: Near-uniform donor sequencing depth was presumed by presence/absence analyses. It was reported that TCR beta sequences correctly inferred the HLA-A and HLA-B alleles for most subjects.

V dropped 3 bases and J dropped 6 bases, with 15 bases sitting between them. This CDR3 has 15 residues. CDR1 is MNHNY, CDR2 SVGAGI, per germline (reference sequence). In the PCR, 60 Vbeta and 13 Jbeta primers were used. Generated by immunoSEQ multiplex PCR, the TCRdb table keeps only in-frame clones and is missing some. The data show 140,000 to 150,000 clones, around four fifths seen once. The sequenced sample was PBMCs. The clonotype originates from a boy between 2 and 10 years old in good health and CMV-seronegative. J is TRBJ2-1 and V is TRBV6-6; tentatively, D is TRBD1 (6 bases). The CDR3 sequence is CASSYTMVGGNEQFF. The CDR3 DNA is TGTGCCAGCAGTTATACTATGGTAGGGGGCAATGAGCAGTTCTTC.